This TCR beta chain was captured by sequencing in a study of HIV-infected children after antiretroviral therapy interruption. About the research overall: Weeks 0, 48 and 150 were sampled under continuous treatment.

RNA-based 3' RACE libraries used unique molecular identifiers. One entry per CDR3 protein, called by TCRdb with MiXCR from the 3' RACE reads. The sample comprises tens of thousands of distinct CDR3 sequences, around 4.1% of which are singletons, and 0.7% rests with the top ten. Regarding treatment: PENTA 11 planned treatment interruption arm or continuous ART arm. This CDR3 spans 15 amino acids. Trimming cost V 0 bases and J 6 bases, with 14 bases left between them. Germline V lookup: CDR1 MNHNY, CDR2 SVGAGI (reference sequence). This clonotype was counted at least ten times. The TCR sequence derives from a pool of human donors with HIV. The specimen comprised CD45RA+ CD4+ T cells from PBMCs, pooled from several time points, sampled from a donor given antiretroviral therapy, either interrupted or continuous. This sample's subset: naive CD4+ CD45RA+ CD45RO- T cells. The genes are TRBV6-6 and TRBJ1-2, with D hard to call. CDR3 sequence reads: CASSYSFKVSDGYTF. The CDR3 DNA is TGTGCCAGCAGTTACTCATTCAAGGTATCGGATGGCTACACCTTC.